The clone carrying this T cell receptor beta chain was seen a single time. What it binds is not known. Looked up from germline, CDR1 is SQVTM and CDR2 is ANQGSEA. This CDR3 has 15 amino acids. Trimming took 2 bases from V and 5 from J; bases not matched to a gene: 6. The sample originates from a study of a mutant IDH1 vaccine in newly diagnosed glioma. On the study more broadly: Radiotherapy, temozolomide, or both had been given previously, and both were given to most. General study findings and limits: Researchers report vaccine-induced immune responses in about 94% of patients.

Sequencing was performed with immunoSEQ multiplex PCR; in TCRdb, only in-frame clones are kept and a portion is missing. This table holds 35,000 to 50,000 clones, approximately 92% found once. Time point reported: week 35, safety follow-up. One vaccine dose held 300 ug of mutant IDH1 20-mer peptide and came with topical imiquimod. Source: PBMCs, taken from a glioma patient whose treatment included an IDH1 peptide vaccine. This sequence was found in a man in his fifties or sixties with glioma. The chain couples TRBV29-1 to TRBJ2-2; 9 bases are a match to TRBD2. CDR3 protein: CSVEKSGRRTGELFF. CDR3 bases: TGCAGCGTTGAAAAAAGCGGGAGGAGGACCGGGGAGCTGTTTTTT.